This entry concerns a single TCR beta chain. The data stem from a study of blood T cell repertoires in COVID-19. Looking at the study overall: Both acute and convalescent COVID-19 samples were obtained from the United States, Italy and Spain. Nucleic acid was either cDNA or gDNA, and it came from T cells, B-cell-depleted T cells, or PBMCs.

CDR3 length: 13 amino acids. Germline V gene data show CDR1 as SGHVS and CDR2 as FQNEAQ. The V and J ends lost 6 bases and 7 bases, in that order; junction bases with no gene match: 8. Libraries were prepared by immunoSEQ multiplex PCR; TCRdb keeps only in-frame clonotypes and omits some of them. This table has hundreds of thousands of clones, roughly 85% appearing once. This sequence originates from a human donor in a cohort sampled during active COVID-19. Sequenced: peripheral blood. The chain links TRBV7-8 to TRBJ1-1, with 7 bases matching TRBD1. This CDR3 reads CASRPRGGREAFF. In DNA form, the CDR3 reads TGTGCCAGCAGACCACGAGGGGGCCGTGAAGCTTTCTTT.